Listed below are T cell receptor beta chains from one sample, sequenced in a study of T cell changes during pregnancy in multiple sclerosis. Method: immunoSEQ multiplex PCR; TCRdb's copy keeps in-frame clones and lacks some. The sample lists tens of thousands of clones, 90% occurring once. The material was peripheral blood, obtained after pregnancy. Source of these receptors: a female donor in good health, enrolled as a control in a pregnancy study. The CDR3 runs from the conserved cysteine through the conserved F or W. Fields, in order: clone size, V gene, J gene, D gene, CDR3 DNA, CDR3 protein. The D gene is left open where the match is weak. Clone size is shown for a subset of rows, as once, few, many or a class of expanded clone.

clone size: once
V gene: TRBV6-5
J gene: TRBJ1-5
D gene: TRBD1
CDR3 DNA: TGTGCCAGCAGCCGCGGACAGGGGTTCCAGCCCCAGCATTTT
CDR3 protein: CASSRGQGFQPQHF

clone size: NA
V gene: TRBV7-7
J gene: TRBJ2-1
D gene: TRBD2
CDR3 DNA: TGTGCCAGCAGCTTAGGGGCGGGGGGGCTTCAGGAGCAGTTCTTC
CDR3 protein: CASSLGAGGLQEQFF

clone size: NA
V gene: TRBV9
J gene: TRBJ2-1
D gene: TRBD2
CDR3 DNA: TGTGCCAGCAACGGGGGGACGAACAATGAGCAGTTCTTC
CDR3 protein: CASNGGTNNEQFF

clone size: NA
V gene: TRBV30
J gene: TRBJ2-1
D gene: TRBD2
CDR3 DNA: TGTGCCTGGAGTGTTTCAGCGGGGGATTACAATGAGCAGTTCTTC
CDR3 protein: CAWSVSAGDYNEQFF

clone size: NA
V gene: TRBV7-2
J gene: TRBJ2-3
D gene: NA
CDR3 DNA: TGTGCCAGCAGCCCCCAGGGGCCTAGCACAGATACGCAGTATTTT
CDR3 protein: CASSPQGPSTDTQYF

clone size: NA
V gene: TRBV19
J gene: TRBJ2-3
D gene: NA
CDR3 DNA: TGTGCCAGTAGTATAACCGGGAGACGAGGAGTTGGGCCAGATACGCAGTATTTT
CDR3 protein: CASSITGRRGVGPDTQYF

clone size: NA
V gene: TRBV7-2
J gene: TRBJ1-2
D gene: TRBD1
CDR3 DNA: TGTGCCAGCAGCTTGCACCGGGACAGGGGAACATCCAACTATGGCTACACCTTC
CDR3 protein: CASSLHRDRGTSNYGYTF

clone size: NA
V gene: TRBV27
J gene: TRBJ2-3
D gene: NA
CDR3 DNA: TGTGCCAGCAGGGGCCCCGGACTAGATACGCAGTATTTT
CDR3 protein: CASRGPGLDTQYF

clone size: once
V gene: TRBV7-2
J gene: TRBJ2-1
D gene: TRBD2
CDR3 DNA: TGTGCCAGCAGCTTAGCGGGGAGCGGGGGGTACAATGAGCAGTTCTTC
CDR3 protein: CASSLAGSGGYNEQFF

clone size: once
V gene: TRBV10-3
J gene: TRBJ2-3
D gene: TRBD2
CDR3 DNA: TGTGCCATCAGTGAGTCGCCGACTAGCGGGCGGCTGGCAGATACGCAGTATTTT
CDR3 protein: CAISESPTSGRLADTQYF

clone size: NA
V gene: TRBV19
J gene: TRBJ2-2
D gene: TRBD2
CDR3 DNA: TGTGCCAGTGGATATAGCGGGAGGGGCACCGGGGAGCTGTTTTTT
CDR3 protein: CASGYSGRGTGELFF

clone size: NA
V gene: TRBV6-1
J gene: TRBJ2-2
D gene: NA
CDR3 DNA: TGTGCCAGCAGTGAAGCCCCAGGGGTGAGCACCGGGGAGCTGTTTTTT
CDR3 protein: CASSEAPGVSTGELFF

clone size: NA
V gene: TRBV9
J gene: TRBJ1-1
D gene: NA
CDR3 DNA: TGTGCCAGCAGCGCCGGACAGTTGGACACTGAAGCTTTCTTT
CDR3 protein: CASSAGQLDTEAFF

clone size: NA
V gene: TRBV30
J gene: TRBJ1-1
D gene: TRBD1
CDR3 DNA: TGTGCCTTAACAGGGGTAAGAGAGAACACTGAAGCTTTCTTT
CDR3 protein: CALTGVRENTEAFF

clone size: NA
V gene: TRBV6-6
J gene: TRBJ1-3
D gene: NA
CDR3 DNA: TGTGCCAGCAGTGTCGGAGGCAGGCGAAACACCATATATTTT
CDR3 protein: CASSVGGRRNTIYF

clone size: NA
V gene: TRBV6-6
J gene: TRBJ2-7
D gene: TRBD1
CDR3 DNA: TGTGCCAGCAAAAACAGGGGAGTAGGCGAGCAGTACTTC
CDR3 protein: CASKNRGVGEQYF

clone size: NA
V gene: TRBV5-1
J gene: TRBJ1-2
D gene: TRBD1
CDR3 DNA: TGCGCCAGCAGCTTGTCTCAGGGGGCGTATGGCTACACCTTC
CDR3 protein: CASSLSQGAYGYTF

clone size: NA
V gene: TRBV6-5
J gene: TRBJ1-1
D gene: NA
CDR3 DNA: TGTGCCAGCAGTTACAGGGGGGGTGCTTTCTTT
CDR3 protein: CASSYRGGAFF

clone size: NA
V gene: TRBV27
J gene: TRBJ1-1
D gene: TRBD1
CDR3 DNA: TGTGCCAGCAGTTTATCGAGAGGACAGGGGGCTGGACTGAACACTGAAGCTTTCTTT
CDR3 protein: CASSLSRGQGAGLNTEAFF

clone size: NA
V gene: TRBV10-3
J gene: TRBJ2-1
D gene: NA
CDR3 DNA: TGTGCCATCAGTGAGTTGACTAGTGTTGGGTTGGAAGACTGGTTCTTC
CDR3 protein: CAISELTSVGLEDWFF

clone size: NA
V gene: TRBV4-3
J gene: TRBJ1-5
D gene: NA
CDR3 DNA: TGCGCCAGCAGCCAAGAGGCCAGGGCACCTTACAATCAGCCCCAGCATTTT
CDR3 protein: CASSQEARAPYNQPQHF

clone size: NA
V gene: TRBV30
J gene: TRBJ2-2
D gene: TRBD1
CDR3 DNA: TGTGCCTGGAGGAAGAGGGGGCTCCAAACCGGGGAGCTGTTTTTT
CDR3 protein: CAWRKRGLQTGELFF

clone size: NA
V gene: TRBV5-1
J gene: TRBJ1-2
D gene: NA
CDR3 DNA: TGCGCCAGCAGCTTGGATTCCCTAGAGGACAGTGCCTATGGCTACACCTTC
CDR3 protein: CASSLDSLEDSAYGYTF

clone size: NA
V gene: TRBV19
J gene: TRBJ2-7
D gene: NA
CDR3 DNA: TGTGCCAGTGGAGGGGCGGGAGAGCAGTACTTC
CDR3 protein: CASGGAGEQYF

clone size: NA
V gene: TRBV30
J gene: TRBJ1-1
D gene: TRBD1
CDR3 DNA: TGTGCCTGGAGGCCAACTTACAGGGGCACTGAAGCTTTCTTT
CDR3 protein: CAWRPTYRGTEAFF

clone size: NA
V gene: TRBV7-9
J gene: TRBJ1-1
D gene: TRBD1
CDR3 DNA: TGTGCCAGCAGCATACTGGCAGGGGGTAGGGACACTGAAGCTTTCTTT
CDR3 protein: CASSILAGGRDTEAFF

clone size: once
V gene: TRBV6-5
J gene: TRBJ2-7
D gene: TRBD1
CDR3 DNA: TGTGCCAGCAGTTACGGGACAGGGGGAAGCGAGCAGTACTTC
CDR3 protein: CASSYGTGGSEQYF

clone size: once
V gene: TRBV7-2
J gene: TRBJ1-1
D gene: NA
CDR3 DNA: TGTGCCAGCAGTAACCGCGGTCGGGGGACTGAAGCTTTCTTT
CDR3 protein: CASSNRGRGTEAFF

clone size: NA
V gene: TRBV30
J gene: TRBJ2-7
D gene: NA
CDR3 DNA: TGTGCCTGGAGTCCACCCCAGGGGGGCTCCTACGAGCAGTACTTC
CDR3 protein: CAWSPPQGGSYEQYF

clone size: NA
V gene: TRBV11-2
J gene: TRBJ2-1
D gene: TRBD2
CDR3 DNA: TGTGCCAGCAGCTCACTAGCGGGGGACAATGAGCAGTTCTTC
CDR3 protein: CASSSLAGDNEQFF

clone size: NA
V gene: TRBV6-1
J gene: TRBJ2-3
D gene: TRBD2
CDR3 DNA: TGTGCCAGCAGTGAAAGGGGGACTAGCGGGAGTGCGCAGTATTTT
CDR3 protein: CASSERGTSGSAQYF

clone size: NA
V gene: TRBV18
J gene: TRBJ2-1
D gene: TRBD1
CDR3 DNA: TGTGCCAGCTCAACCGGGACAGGGGGTATCGATGAGCAGTTCTTC
CDR3 protein: CASSTGTGGIDEQFF

clone size: few
V gene: TRBV2
J gene: TRBJ1-5
D gene: NA
CDR3 DNA: TGTGCCAGCAGCCCCTCGAACGGGGGGCCTCAGCCCCAGCATTTT
CDR3 protein: CASSPSNGGPQPQHF

clone size: NA
V gene: TRBV18
J gene: TRBJ1-2
D gene: NA
CDR3 DNA: TGTGCCAGCTCACCCGACATTAACTATGGCTACACCTTC
CDR3 protein: CASSPDINYGYTF

clone size: NA
V gene: TRBV7-2
J gene: TRBJ1-3
D gene: NA
CDR3 DNA: TGTGCCAGCAGTTTTGGGGGGGGGCAAGGAAACACCATATATTTT
CDR3 protein: CASSFGGGQGNTIYF

clone size: once
V gene: TRBV20-1
J gene: TRBJ1-1
D gene: NA
CDR3 DNA: TGCAGTGCTAGACCCGGGATCGCGGCTTTCTTT
CDR3 protein: CSARPGIAAFF

clone size: NA
V gene: TRBV29-1
J gene: TRBJ2-7
D gene: TRBD2
CDR3 DNA: TGCAGCGTGAGACTAGCCTCCTCCTACGAGCAGTACTTC
CDR3 protein: CSVRLASSYEQYF

clone size: NA
V gene: TRBV15
J gene: TRBJ2-2
D gene: TRBD1
CDR3 DNA: TGTGCCACCAGCAGGGACAGGGGGCCTAACACCGGGGAGCTGTTTTTT
CDR3 protein: CATSRDRGPNTGELFF

clone size: NA
V gene: TRBV18
J gene: TRBJ2-7
D gene: TRBD2
CDR3 DNA: TGTGCCAGCTCACCACCCCTCGCGGGGGGCTCCTACGAGCAGTACTTC
CDR3 protein: CASSPPLAGGSYEQYF

clone size: NA
V gene: TRBV21-1
J gene: TRBJ1-2
D gene: NA
CDR3 DNA: TGTGCCAGCAGCAAAAAGGGACAGGGGAACGGGTGGGATGGCTACACCTTC
CDR3 protein: CASSKKGQGNGWDGYTF

clone size: NA
V gene: TRBV4-2
J gene: TRBJ1-2
D gene: TRBD1
CDR3 DNA: TGTGCCAGCAGCCAAGATACCGGACAGGGGTTCCCTCTTCTCTATGGCTACACCTTC
CDR3 protein: CASSQDTGQGFPLLYGYTF

clone size: once
V gene: TRBV19
J gene: TRBJ2-3
D gene: TRBD2
CDR3 DNA: TGTGCCAGTAGTCCCCCCCTGCTTAGCGGGAGATCTGATACGCAGTATTTT
CDR3 protein: CASSPPLLSGRSDTQYF

clone size: NA
V gene: TRBV5-6
J gene: TRBJ2-5
D gene: TRBD1
CDR3 DNA: TGTGCCAGCAGCTCATTTAACAGGGGGCGAGAGACCCAGTACTTC
CDR3 protein: CASSSFNRGRETQYF

clone size: NA
V gene: TRBV7-9
J gene: TRBJ1-2
D gene: NA
CDR3 DNA: TGTGCCAGCAGCGCCGCGGGGGGAGGCTATGGCTACACCTTC
CDR3 protein: CASSAAGGGYGYTF

clone size: NA
V gene: TRBV29-1
J gene: TRBJ2-2
D gene: TRBD1
CDR3 DNA: TGCAGCGTTGAAGGACGGACAGGGCGGACCGGGGAGCTGTTTTTT
CDR3 protein: CSVEGRTGRTGELFF

clone size: NA
V gene: TRBV19
J gene: TRBJ2-1
D gene: TRBD2
CDR3 DNA: TGTGCCAGTCGACTAGCGGGGGGGGTGTATGAGCAGTTCTTC
CDR3 protein: CASRLAGGVYEQFF

clone size: NA
V gene: TRBV7-6
J gene: TRBJ2-3
D gene: NA
CDR3 DNA: TGTGCCAGCAGCTTAGAGGCGGCAGATACGCAGTATTTT
CDR3 protein: CASSLEAADTQYF

clone size: NA
V gene: TRBV19
J gene: TRBJ1-3
D gene: NA
CDR3 DNA: TGTGCCAGTATAACAGCCGGAAACACCATATATTTT
CDR3 protein: CASITAGNTIYF

clone size: NA
V gene: TRBV27
J gene: TRBJ1-6
D gene: TRBD1
CDR3 DNA: TGTGCCAGCCGACGACAGGGTGGTAATTCACCCCTCCACTTT
CDR3 protein: CASRRQGGNSPLHF

clone size: NA
V gene: TRBV5-6
J gene: TRBJ1-4
D gene: NA
CDR3 DNA: TGTGCCAGCAGCTTGCATGGGGGCACTAATGAAAAACTGTTTTTT
CDR3 protein: CASSLHGGTNEKLFF

clone size: NA
V gene: TRBV6-5
J gene: TRBJ2-3
D gene: TRBD2
CDR3 DNA: TGTGCCAGCAGTTACTTGGGCGGGGGGGGGACAGATACGCAGTATTTT
CDR3 protein: CASSYLGGGGTDTQYF

clone size: NA
V gene: TRBV7-2
J gene: TRBJ2-3
D gene: TRBD2
CDR3 DNA: TGTGCCAGCAGCTTACGGGGACTAGCGGGGGGGGTAGATACGCAGTATTTT
CDR3 protein: CASSLRGLAGGVDTQYF

clone size: NA
V gene: TRBV10-3
J gene: TRBJ2-5
D gene: NA
CDR3 DNA: TGTGCCATCAGTGCGGGGGGCCGTGAGACCCAGTACTTC
CDR3 protein: CAISAGGRETQYF

clone size: NA
V gene: TRBV9
J gene: TRBJ2-5
D gene: TRBD2
CDR3 DNA: TGTGCCAGCAGCGTAGGCGGGGGGGCCGAGACCCAGTACTTC
CDR3 protein: CASSVGGGAETQYF

clone size: NA
V gene: TRBV6-5
J gene: TRBJ1-4
D gene: TRBD1
CDR3 DNA: TGTGCCAGCAGTTACTCGACAGGGGGCGTTGAAAAACTGTTTTTT
CDR3 protein: CASSYSTGGVEKLFF

clone size: NA
V gene: TRBV6-6
J gene: TRBJ1-1
D gene: NA
CDR3 DNA: TGTGCCAGCAGTTCCCCTCGGGGGGCGAACACTGAAGCTTTCTTT
CDR3 protein: CASSSPRGANTEAFF

clone size: NA
V gene: TRBV9
J gene: TRBJ2-1
D gene: TRBD2
CDR3 DNA: TGTGCCAGCAGCGTACGACTAGCGGGCCCGGTTAGCTCCTACAATGAGCAGTTCTTC
CDR3 protein: CASSVRLAGPVSSYNEQFF